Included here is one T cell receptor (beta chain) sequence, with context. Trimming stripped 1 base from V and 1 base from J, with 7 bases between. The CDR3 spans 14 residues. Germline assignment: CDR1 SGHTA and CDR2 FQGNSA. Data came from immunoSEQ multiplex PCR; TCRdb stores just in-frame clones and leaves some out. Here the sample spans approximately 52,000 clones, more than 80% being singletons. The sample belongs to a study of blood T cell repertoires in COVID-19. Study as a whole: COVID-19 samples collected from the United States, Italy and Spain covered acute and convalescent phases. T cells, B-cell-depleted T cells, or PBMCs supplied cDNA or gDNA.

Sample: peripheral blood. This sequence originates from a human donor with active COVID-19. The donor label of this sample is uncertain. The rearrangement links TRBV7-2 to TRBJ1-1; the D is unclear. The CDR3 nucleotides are TGTGCCAGCAGCTTAGGGAACAGGAACACTGAAGCTTTCTTT. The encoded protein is CASSLGNRNTEAFF.